The 17 T cell receptor beta chains listed next were all sequenced from one sample in a study of cytomegalovirus exposure and HLA in healthy donors. The PCR was carried out with 60 Vbeta primers and 13 Jbeta primers. Produced via immunoSEQ multiplex PCR; TCRdb's table is partial and in-frame only. Found here are approximately 140,000 clones, 60% to 70% of them singletons; the top ten hold approximately 6.6%. Sequencing was done on a sample of PBMCs. The source of these receptors is a woman aged 55-70 years in good health and CMV-seropositive.

CDR3 amino acids: CASSAQGSTNEKLFF. CDR3 in DNA: TGTGCCAGCAGTGCACAGGGGTCAACTAATGAAAAACTGTTTTTT. The chain is built from TRBV28 and TRBJ1-4; 7 bases are a match to TRBD1. This CDR3 spans 15 amino acids. Germline V lookup: CDR1 MDHEN, CDR2 SYDVKM. V lost 5 bases, J lost 0 bases, and 3 bases stayed unmatched.

This clone has just one count. This chain uses TRBV28 with TRBJ2-3; D is unclear. V lost 5 bases to trimming and J lost 2 bases, with 14 bases between them. CDR1 is MDHEN and CDR2 is SYDVKM in the germline V gene. The CDR3 sequence is 15 residues long. This CDR3 reads CASSPSTYYTDTQYF. As DNA, the CDR3 is TGTGCCAGCAGTCCCAGCACATACTACACAGATACGCAGTATTTT. Based on the CDR3 plus reference TRBV28 and TRBJ2-3, the full variable domain is DVKVTQSSRYLVKRTGEKVFLECVQDMDHENMFWYRQDPGLGLRLIYFSYDVKMKEKGDIPEGYSVSREKKERFSLILESASTNQTSMYLCASSPSTYYTDTQYFGPGTRLTVL.

The chain is built from TRBV15 and TRBJ2-2; D may be TRBD1 (6 bases). The ends were cut back, 3 bases at V and 8 bases at J, with 16 bases in the middle. The CDR3 contains 15 residues. CDR1 and CDR2 (germline): LNHNV, YYDKDF (reference sequence). Here the CDR3 DNA reads TGTGCCACCAGCAGGGCCGGGACACCTTCTGGGGAGCTGTTTTTT. Translating it yields CATSRAGTPSGELFF.

The chain joins TRBV5-1 to TRBJ2-7; 7 bases align to TRBD2. This CDR3 contains 13 residues. Germline trimming cut 1 base from V and 5 bases from J; bases unmatched to any gene: 3. From germline, CDR1 is SGHRS and CDR2 YFSETQ. The chain's CDR3 is CASSLQGGDEQYF. The CDR3 DNA reads as TGCGCCAGCAGCTTGCAGGGAGGGGACGAGCAGTACTTC.

The V and J genes are TRBV28 and TRBJ2-5; 8 bases fit TRBD2. This CDR3 contains 15 residues. Germline CDR1 and CDR2: MDHEN and SYDVKM. V shed 5 bases and J 2 bases; nucleotides not matched to a gene: 7. Here the CDR3 reads CASSPGLAGQETQYF. The CDR3 coding sequence is TGTGCCAGCAGTCCTGGACTAGCTGGGCAAGAGACCCAGTACTTC.

This chain joins TRBV19 and TRBJ2-7; 10 bases map to TRBD2. After removal of 5 bases from V and 3 bases from J, the junction contained 7 bases not matched to a gene. There are 15 residues in the CDR3. Per germline, CDR1 LNHDA and CDR2 SQIVND (reference sequence). The CDR3 sequence is CASSPILAGFYEQYF. Written as DNA, the CDR3 is TGTGCCAGTAGTCCCATACTAGCGGGGTTCTACGAGCAGTACTTC.

The chain couples TRBV19 to TRBJ2-1; 8 nucleotides match TRBD2. CDR3 length: 14 amino acids. V shed 5 bases and J 10 bases; nucleotides not matched to a gene: 10. Germline-derived CDR1 and CDR2 are LNHDA and SQIVND (reference sequence). CDR3 sequence reads: CASSVGTRGGEQFF. The DNA for the CDR3 is TGTGCCAGTAGTGTTGGGACTAGGGGTGGGGAGCAGTTCTTC.

The rearrangement joins TRBV30 to TRBJ1-2; D is undetermined. The CDR3 loop spans 13 amino acids. Per the germline V gene, CDR1 is GTSNPN and CDR2 is SVGIG (reference sequence). V shed 0 bases and J shed 4 bases, with 9 bases lying between them. The CDR3 coding sequence is TGTGCCTGGAGTGTACGGGGAGGCTATGGCTACACCTTC. This codes for CAWSVRGGYGYTF.

This sequence joins TRBV7-2 and TRBJ2-2; 10 positions agree with TRBD2. CDR3 length: 16 amino acids. Germline CDR1 and CDR2: SGHTA and FQGNSA. J gave up 1 base and V 1 base, and 0 bases lay outside the gene matches. Here the CDR3 reads CASSLGLAGNTGELFF. The CDR3 DNA follows: TGTGCCAGCAGCTTAGGACTAGCGGGGAACACCGGGGAGCTGTTTTTT.

The chain uses TRBV25-1 and TRBJ2-7, with 9 bases fitting TRBD2. The V gene end was trimmed by 8 bases and the J gene end by 2 bases; junction bases not matched to a gene: 4. The CDR3 is made up of 13 amino acids. Germline V CDR1 and CDR2: MGHDK, SYGVNS. The CDR3 loop is CASVSGSTYEQYF. CDR3 DNA sequence: TGTGCCAGCGTTAGCGGGAGTACCTACGAGCAGTACTTC.

The chain uses TRBV2 and TRBJ2-1; 7 nucleotides align to TRBD1. This CDR3 is 14 amino acids long. Germline CDR1 reads SNHLY; CDR2 reads FYNNEI. The V segment lost 9 bases and the J segment 1 base; nucleotides outside the gene matches: 6. The chain's CDR3 is CASKPGQSYNEQFF. As DNA, the CDR3 is TGTGCCAGTAAGCCGGGACAGTCCTACAATGAGCAGTTCTTC.

V and J are TRBV7-9 and TRBJ1-2; TRBD1 aligns across 8 bases. The length of the CDR3 is 15 residues. Germline-derived CDR1 and CDR2 are SEHNR and FQNEAQ (reference sequence). Germline trimming cut 5 bases from V and 3 bases from J; bases unmatched to any gene: 8. The CDR3 reads CASSTGTGNHYGYTF. The CDR3 nucleotides are TGTGCCAGCAGCACAGGGACAGGCAACCACTATGGCTACACCTTC.

The V call is TRBV7-9, the J call TRBJ2-1; 7 bases are a match to TRBD1. V shed 4 bases and J 8 bases; nucleotides not matched to a gene: 8. This CDR3 is built from 14 residues. The germline V gene has CDR1 SEHNR and CDR2 FQNEAQ (reference sequence). CDR3 residues: CASSSPGGVHEQFF. CDR3 nucleotide sequence: TGTGCCAGCAGCTCACCAGGGGGAGTCCATGAGCAGTTCTTC.

The V gene is TRBV7-9, the J gene TRBJ2-3, with D possibly TRBD1 on 6 matching bases. V was trimmed by 2 bases and J by 2 bases, leaving 14 bases between them. The CDR3 contains 16 residues. The V gene's germline CDR1 is SEHNR and CDR2 FQNEAQ (reference sequence). CDR3 sequence reads: CASSLWQGPTTDTQYF. The CDR3 DNA is TGTGCCAGCAGCTTATGGCAGGGGCCTACCACAGATACGCAGTATTTT.

Here the CDR3 reads CASSGAFTGELFF. Written as DNA, the CDR3 is TGTGCCAGCAGTGGAGCCTTCACCGGGGAGCTGTTTTTT. V gene TRBV2 combines with J gene TRBJ2-2; D ambiguous. V was trimmed by 4 bases and J by 4 bases, leaving 7 bases between them. This CDR3 spans 13 amino acids. Germline V CDR1 and CDR2: SNHLY, FYNNEI.

This chain's CDR3 is CASSLDPSLTQYF. The CDR3 nucleotides are TGTGCCAGCAGCTTAGATCCGTCCCTTACGCAGTATTTT. The chain has TRBV7-2 and TRBJ2-3; D unresolved. The CDR3 runs 13 residues. Per germline, CDR1 SGHTA and CDR2 FQGNSA. V lost 1 base, J lost 8 bases, and 10 bases lay in between.

The chain carries TRBV15 and TRBJ1-1; 9 bases line up with TRBD1. Trimming cost V 2 bases and J 5 bases; bases outside gene matches: 15. In germline, CDR1 is LNHNV, CDR2 YYDKDF (reference sequence). The CDR3 loop spans 18 amino acids. Here the CDR3 reads CATSRNFFARDRETEAFF. CDR3 nucleotides: TGTGCCACCAGCAGAAACTTTTTCGCCCGGGACAGGGAGACTGAAGCTTTCTTT.